Shown below are 27 T cell receptor beta chains from a single sample sequenced in a study of blood T cells in healthy people across ages. A sample-barcoded 5' primer and a J-beta primer mix were used in a second PCR of roughly 6 to 12 cycles. A single record per CDR3 protein comes from TCRdb applying MiXCR to the 5' RACE reads. The repertoire has roughly 550,000 distinct CDR3 sequences, approximately 25% of them found once; the top ten carry 8.7%. This sample was shared with a second study, whose subject was T cells of mothers and their children.

Sequences were obtained from blood. These receptors were taken from a boy younger than 18 in good health.

This clonotype has only a few counts. This rearrangement joins TRBV27 to TRBJ1-2; tentatively, D is TRBD1 (5 bases). Germline V gene data show CDR1 as MNHEY and CDR2 as SMNVEV (reference sequence). This CDR3 comprises 15 residues. V was clipped by 3 bases and J by 2 bases, with 13 bases between them. The CDR3 region has the DNA TGTGCCAGCAGTTTGGTGAGGGGTTCCAACTATGGCTACACCTTC. Its translation is CASSLVRGSNYGYTF.

This clonotype has more than one count but fewer than ten. The chain links TRBV24-1 to TRBJ2-5; D remains ambiguous. The V gene lost 4 bases and the J gene lost 1 base, with 12 bases spanning the gap. Germline CDR1 and CDR2: KGHDR and SFDVKD. The CDR3 runs 15 residues. The CDR3 reads CATSEPMGPQETQYF. The DNA of the CDR3 is TGTGCCACCAGTGAACCTATGGGCCCCCAAGAGACCCAGTACTTC.

Only a few counts were recorded for this clonotype. The V and J genes are TRBV5-1 and TRBJ2-2, with D possibly TRBD2 on 5 matching bases. Per germline, CDR1 SGHRS and CDR2 YFSETQ. The CDR3 covers 14 residues. The ends were cut back, 5 bases at V and 5 bases at J, with 13 bases in the middle. The CDR3 nucleotides are TGCGCCAGCAGTGGGCTGGGAGAGACCGGGGAGCTGTTTTTT. Amino acid sequence: CASSGLGETGELFF.

The genes are TRBV20-1 and TRBJ1-4; 7 nucleotides agree with TRBD1. CDR1 is DFQATT, CDR2 SNEGSKA, per germline (reference sequence). J gave up 4 bases and V 6 bases, and 5 bases lay outside the gene matches. The CDR3 consists of 13 residues. The CDR3 sequence: CSAPGQLNEKLFF. The CDR3 DNA reads as TGCAGTGCCCCGGGACAGCTTAATGAAAAACTGTTTTTT.

CDR3 residues: CATRQGGWTGELFF. Here the CDR3 DNA reads TGTGCCACCAGACAGGGAGGTTGGACCGGGGAGCTGTTTTTT. The chain has TRBV2 and TRBJ2-2, with a weak D call TRBD1 (7 bases). Germline V gives CDR1 SNHLY, CDR2 FYNNEI. The V end was cut by 10 bases, the J end by 5 bases, with 17 bases between. This CDR3 spans 14 amino acids.

J is TRBJ2-1 and V is TRBV5-1; D may be TRBD1 (5 bases). The CDR3 extends over 16 amino acids. The V end was cut by 0 bases, the J end by 1 base, with 11 bases between. Germline CDR1 is SGHRS and CDR2 is YFSETQ. The CDR3: CASSLGRRGSYNEQFF. The CDR3 DNA follows: TGCGCCAGCAGCTTGGGCCGTAGGGGATCCTACAATGAGCAGTTCTTC.

V gene TRBV7-8 combines with J gene TRBJ1-6; 8 bases map to TRBD1. Germline V gives CDR1 SGHVS, CDR2 FQNEAQ. CDR3 length: 16 amino acids. The J segment lost 7 bases and the V segment lost 4 bases, leaving 9 bases of the junction unmatched. The CDR3 DNA follows: TGTGCCAGCAGCTCCCGGGGAGACAGGGGAAATTCACCCCTCCACTTT. Encoded protein: CASSSRGDRGNSPLHF.

The chain joins TRBV5-1 to TRBJ2-1; tentative D call: TRBD1 (6 bases). V was trimmed by 0 bases and J by 8 bases, leaving 15 bases between them. CDR1 and CDR2 (germline): SGHRS, YFSETQ. The CDR3 consists of 15 residues. This CDR3 is CASSLVGGRTDEQFF. CDR3 nucleotide sequence: TGCGCCAGCAGCTTGGTAGGGGGTCGTACGGATGAGCAGTTCTTC.

The gene calls are TRBV10-3 and TRBJ1-5, with 7 bases that match TRBD1. V lost 5 bases to trimming and J lost 0 bases; unmatched junction nucleotides: 1. Germline V gene sequence: CDR1 ENHRY, CDR2 SYGVKD. This CDR3 region has 14 residues. This chain's CDR3 is CAISRDSSNQPQHF. The CDR3 nucleotides are TGTGCCATCAGTAGGGACAGTAGCAATCAGCCCCAGCATTTT.

In this sample, this clonotype turned up a few times. This chain connects TRBV7-9 to TRBJ2-5; 7 bases match TRBD1. The end of the DNA is better explained by TRBJ2-7, so the J call may be wrong. Looked up from germline, CDR1 is SEHNR and CDR2 is FQNEAQ (reference sequence). This CDR3 has 15 amino acids. DNA of the CDR3: TGTGCCAGCAGCCCTACAGGGGCCGAAACCTACGAGCAGTACTTC. Its translation is CASSPTGAETYEQYF.

For the CDR3, the DNA is TGTGCCAGCCTATCATTCACAGATACGCAGTATTTT. This translates into CASLSFTDTQYF. This chain joins TRBV27 and TRBJ2-3, with D uncertain. V lost 8 bases and J 2 bases, leaving 8 bases between the germline ends. The CDR3 covers 12 residues. CDR1 is MNHEY and CDR2 is SMNVEV in the germline V gene (reference sequence).

The chain combines TRBV7-9 with TRBJ2-7; 9 bases are shared with TRBD1. Germline V gene sequence: CDR1 SEHNR, CDR2 FQNEAQ (reference sequence). J lost 2 bases, V lost 4 bases, and 6 bases had no gene match. The CDR3 is 15 residues long. The CDR3 sequence is CASSSWTGVTYEQYF. DNA of the CDR3: TGTGCCAGCAGCTCTTGGACAGGGGTGACCTACGAGCAGTACTTC.

This clonotype was recorded a few times. One junction end does not reproduce the germline sequence, and a read error may be involved. V gene TRBV20-1 combines with J gene TRBJ1-2, with D maybe TRBD1 (6 bases). CDR3 length: 10 amino acids. In germline, CDR1 is DFQATT, CDR2 SNEGSKA (reference sequence). CDR3 nucleotide sequence: TGCAGTGCTAGAGTACAGGGCATTTCCTTC. Translation: CSARVQGISF.

The CDR3 protein is CASSQGRTVQETQYF. The CDR3 DNA is TGCGCCAGCAGCCAAGGTCGGACGGTCCAAGAGACCCAGTACTTC. The V call is TRBV4-3, the J call TRBJ2-7, with unresolved D. The last part of the DNA fits TRBJ2-5 better; the J call may be wrong. CDR1 is LGHNA, CDR2 YSLEER, per germline. This CDR3 region has 15 residues.

The chain couples TRBV6-5 to TRBJ2-7, with 11 nucleotides matching TRBD2. This CDR3 has 15 residues. V was clipped by 0 bases and J by 6 bases; unmatched bases: 4. Germline lookup yields CDR1 MNHEY and CDR2 SVGAGI. The CDR3 DNA reads as TGTGCCAGCAGTTACTCGACTAGCGGGAAAGGCGAGCAGTACTTC. Translation gives CASSYSTSGKGEQYF.

This chain links TRBV4-1 with TRBJ2-5; TRBD2 might be the D (6 bases). V was shortened by 1 base and J by 11 bases, with 14 bases between the two germline ends. Germline-derived CDR1 and CDR2 are MGHRA and YSYEKL. This CDR3 is built from 13 residues. The CDR3, as DNA: TGCGCCAGCAGCCAAGTGGAGGGGCAAGAGCAGTACTTC. The encoded protein is CASSQVEGQEQYF.

Only a few counts were recorded for this clonotype. The V call is TRBV7-9, the J call TRBJ2-7; the D gene could be TRBD1 or TRBD2 (6 bases each). V lost 5 bases to trimming and J lost 5 bases, with 19 bases between them. Looked up from germline, CDR1 is SEHNR and CDR2 is FQNEAQ (reference sequence). This CDR3 comprises 15 residues. CDR3 amino acids: CASSPTVRGLDEQYF. The CDR3 DNA is TGTGCCAGCAGCCCAACAGTCCGGGGGCTCGACGAGCAGTACTTC.

This clonotype was counted ten times or more. This chain links TRBV7-6 with TRBJ2-5; D remains ambiguous. With 3 bases removed from V and 0 bases from J, the gap between germline ends came to 8 bases. CDR3 length equals 14 residues. Germline assignment: CDR1 SGHVS and CDR2 FNYEAQ. The CDR3 DNA sequence: TGTGCCAGCAGCTTCGTACGGAACCAAGAGACCCAGTACTTC. Its translation is CASSFVRNQETQYF.

Notes on this clonotype: This CDR3 is missing its conserved last phenylalanine or tryptophan, likely due to a read error. The chain employs TRBV4-3 and TRBJ1-1, with 7 bases that match TRBD1. With V trimmed by 3 bases and J by 8 bases, 12 bases remained unmatched. This CDR3 contains 15 residues. Germline-derived CDR1 and CDR2 are LGHNA and YSLEER. In nucleotides, the CDR3 is TGCGCCAGCAGCCAGAAGACAGGGCGATCACCCGAAGCTTTCTCT. Its protein product is CASSQKTGRSPEAFS.

The V gene is TRBV11-2, the J gene TRBJ2-1; no clear D gene. The CDR3 has 18 residues. Germline V gene data show CDR1 as SGHAT and CDR2 as FQNNGV. V was clipped by 3 bases and J by 1 base, with 19 bases between them. In DNA, the CDR3 is TGTGCCAGCAGCTTGCGCGCGGTAGCATATATTTCCTACAATGAGCAGTTCTTC. Protein product: CASSLRAVAYISYNEQFF.

The CDR3, as DNA: TGTGCCATCAGTGAGCCGCGGACTAGCGGAGGGAGATACAATGAGCAGTTCTTC. Translating gives CAISEPRTSGGRYNEQFF. The V gene is TRBV10-3, the J gene TRBJ2-1, with TRBD2 matching over 10 bases. This CDR3 contains 18 residues. Per germline, CDR1 ENHRY and CDR2 SYGVKD. V trimming: 2 bases; J trimming: 4 bases; junction bases outside the gene matches: 11.

The sample holds a few counts of this clonotype. As DNA, the CDR3 is TGCGCCAGCAGGCCCTACCCAGGGGAGCCGAGAGTGCTCGGTAGGTTGAACGAGCAGTACTTC. It translates to CASRPYPGEPRVLGRLNEQYF. This chain connects TRBV5-1 to TRBJ2-7; D may be TRBD1 (6 bases). Trimming shortened V by 5 bases and J by 5 bases, and 38 bases separated the two germline ends. Germline V gene lookup returns CDR1 SGHRS and CDR2 YFSETQ. This CDR3 contains 21 residues.

This clonotype showed up just a few times. This chain links TRBV7-3 with TRBJ2-1, with 10 positions matching TRBD2. The germline CDR1 and CDR2 sequences are SGHTA and FQGTGA. Trimming at V came to 6 bases and at J to 6 bases, leaving 2 bases not matched to a gene. The CDR3 consists of 13 residues. The CDR3 DNA sequence: TGTGCCAGCAGGCTAGCGGGAGCCAATGAGCAGTTCTTC. It encodes CASRLAGANEQFF. The full variable domain, its missing parts supplied by reference TRBV7-3 and TRBJ2-1, is GAGVSQTPSNKVTEKGKYVELRCDPISGHTALYWYRQSLGQGPEFLIYFQGTGAADDSGLPNDRFFAVRPEGSVSTLKIQRTERGDSAVYLCASRLAGANEQFFGPGTRLTVL.

A few counts support this clonotype. The rearrangement links TRBV9 to TRBJ1-4; TRBD1 aligns across 7 bases. The CDR3 runs to 14 residues. The V gene end was trimmed by 2 bases and the J gene end by 7 bases; junction bases not matched to a gene: 5. The V gene's germline CDR1 is SGDLS and CDR2 YYNGEE. The CDR3 protein is CASSVEGAGEKLFF. CDR3 coding DNA: TGTGCCAGCAGCGTGGAGGGGGCCGGTGAAAAACTGTTTTTT.

This clonotype was counted between two and nine times. This rearrangement joins TRBV7-2 to TRBJ1-6; TRBD1 is a possible D gene (6 bases). Trimming left V 1 base short and J 7 bases short, with 11 bases between. CDR3 size: 15 residues. CDR1 and CDR2 (germline): SGHTA, FQGNSA. The CDR3: CASSLGWTENSPLHF. In DNA, the CDR3 is TGTGCCAGCAGCTTAGGATGGACAGAGAATTCACCCCTCCACTTT.

The V gene is TRBV2, the J gene TRBJ2-5; no reliable D call. The DNA end favors TRBJ2-7, so the J call may be wrong. The CDR3 sequence is 14 residues long. CDR1 is SNHLY, CDR2 FYNNEI, per germline. DNA of the CDR3: TGTGCCAGCTCACCCTCCCCGCAGTCCTACGAGCAGTACTTC. Encoded protein: CASSPSPQSYEQYF.

The chain uses TRBV20-1 and TRBJ2-7; D might be TRBD2 (6 bases). Germline CDR1 and CDR2: DFQATT and SNEGSKA (reference sequence). The CDR3 length is 13 residues. V lost 3 bases, J lost 6 bases, and 15 bases lay in between. CDR3 sequence (DNA): TGCAGTGCTAGGGGACGGGGGTCGAGCGAGCAGTACTTC. It is translated as CSARGRGSSEQYF.